Listed below are T cell receptor beta chains from one sample, sequenced in a study of OX40 agonist ivuxolimab in advanced cancers. Generated by immunoSEQ multiplex PCR, the TCRdb table keeps only in-frame clones and is missing some. Of 63,000 or so clones in the sample, around 88% were seen once. Sequenced here: CD4+ or CD8+ T cells sorted from blood, sampled in a trial of the OX40 agonist ivuxolimab. These receptors all stem from an adult with an advanced solid tumor such as melanoma, head and neck, liver or kidney cancer. Both conserved end residues are part of each CDR3. D genes are given only for firm matches. Clone size, where shown, is once, few, many, or a class for clones that have expanded.

TRBJ2-2,TRBV7-3,NA,NA,CASSLNLGELFF,TGTGCCAGCAGCTTAAATCTAGGGGAGCTGTTTTTT
TRBJ2-1,TRBV7-3,TRBD2,NA,CASSPAGGAGGSQQFF,TGTGCCAGCAGCCCGGCAGGAGGAGCGGGGGGTTCTCAGCAGTTCTTC
TRBJ1-5,TRBV19,NA,NA,CASSIDSYQPQHF,TGTGCCAGTAGTATAGACAGTTATCAGCCCCAGCATTTT
TRBJ2-5,TRBV7-2,TRBD1,NA,CASSYDRVFKTQYF,TGTGCCAGCAGCTATGACAGGGTATTTAAGACCCAGTACTTC
TRBJ2-7,TRBV27,NA,NA,CASSPGGYEQYF,TGTGCCAGCAGCCCCGGGGGCTACGAGCAGTACTTC
TRBJ1-3,TRBV10-3,TRBD1,once,CAISERGTGGYSGNTIYF,TGTGCCATCAGTGAGAGGGGGACAGGGGGCTACTCTGGAAACACCATATATTTT
TRBJ2-2,TRBV7-9,TRBD2,NA,CASSLQRGGSNTGELFF,TGTGCCAGCAGCTTACAGCGGGGGGGCTCGAACACCGGGGAGCTGTTTTTT
TRBJ1-6,TRBV5-5,NA,NA,CASSWTPENSPLHF,TGTGCCAGCAGCTGGACTCCGGAGAATTCACCCCTCCACTTT
TRBJ2-5,TRBV5-4,TRBD1,once,CASSDPQGAETQYF,TGTGCCAGCAGCGACCCCCAGGGGGCTGAGACCCAGTACTTC
TRBJ2-1,TRBV5-4,TRBD2,NA,CASSSRTSGSRNEQFF,TGTGCCAGCAGCTCCCGGACTAGCGGGAGTAGGAATGAGCAGTTCTTC
TRBJ2-3,TRBV7-2,NA,NA,CASTFDRTTDTQYF,TGTGCCAGCACTTTCGACAGGACCACAGATACGCAGTATTTT
TRBJ2-7,TRBV2,NA,few,CASGVFYEQYF,TGTGCCAGCGGGGTCTTCTACGAGCAGTACTTC
TRBJ2-5,TRBV7-8,TRBD1,NA,CASSLGAGGETQYF,TGTGCCAGCAGCTTAGGGGCAGGGGGAGAGACCCAGTACTTC
TRBJ2-7,TRBV10-1,NA,NA,CASSGHRYPYEQYF,TGCGCCAGCAGTGGTCATAGGTACCCCTACGAGCAGTACTTC
TRBJ2-3,TRBV19,TRBD2,NA,CASSIPAGGNTDTQYF,TGTGCCAGTAGTATCCCAGCGGGGGGAAACACAGATACGCAGTATTTT
TRBJ1-6,TRBV4-3,NA,NA,CASSQEVTGYSPLHF,TGCGCCAGCAGCCAAGAGGTGACGGGTTATTCACCCCTCCACTTT
TRBJ2-3,TRBV18,TRBD2,NA,CASSPLAGDDTDTQYF,TGTGCCAGCTCACCCCTAGCGGGAGACGACACAGATACGCAGTATTTT
TRBJ1-3,TRBV28,TRBD1,NA,CASSSTTGAGNTIYF,TGTGCCAGCAGTTCGACGACAGGGGCTGGAAACACCATATATTTT
TRBJ2-7,TRBV19,TRBD2,NA,CASSPVAGSYEQYF,TGTGCCAGTAGTCCCGTAGCGGGGTCCTACGAGCAGTACTTC
TRBJ2-1,TRBV6-1,NA,NA,CASSDWVNEQFF,TGTGCCAGCAGTGATTGGGTCAATGAGCAGTTCTTC
TRBJ2-7,TRBV10-2,NA,NA,CASSESPVDEQYF,TGCGCCAGCAGTGAGTCCCCCGTGGACGAGCAGTACTTC
TRBJ1-1,TRBV6-1,TRBD1,NA,CASREEGAANTEAFF,TGTGCCAGCAGGGAAGAGGGGGCAGCGAACACTGAAGCTTTCTTT
TRBJ2-7,TRBV11-2,NA,NA,CASSQTREQYF,TGTGCCAGCAGCCAGACCCGAGAGCAGTACTTC
TRBJ1-2,TRBV18,TRBD1,NA,CASSSNRGTNYGYTF,TGTGCCAGCTCATCCAACAGGGGTACCAACTATGGCTACACCTTC
TRBJ2-7,TRBV6-4,TRBD1,NA,CASRPGQGAQYF,TGTGCCAGCAGACCGGGACAGGGGGCACAGTACTTC
TRBJ1-2,TRBV6-5,TRBD1,once,CASSYSGQGDGYTF,TGTGCCAGCAGTTACTCTGGACAGGGGGATGGCTACACCTTC
TRBJ2-1,TRBV7-3,NA,NA,CASSLIGVGEQFF,TGTGCCAGCAGCTTAATAGGGGTCGGTGAGCAGTTCTTC
TRBJ1-2,TRBV7-6,TRBD1,once,CASSSSGTGIYGYTF,TGTGCCAGCAGCTCTTCCGGGACAGGGATCTATGGCTACACCTTC
TRBJ1-1,TRBV19,NA,NA,CASKRSQPGLNTEAFF,TGTGCCAGTAAACGAAGCCAACCAGGATTGAACACTGAAGCTTTCTTT
TRBJ2-7,TRBV6-1,TRBD2,NA,CASSLTSGSSSEQYF,TGTGCCAGCAGTCTTACTAGCGGGAGCTCCTCCGAGCAGTACTTC
TRBJ1-1,TRBV6-1,NA,NA,CASIRGVMNTEAFF,TGTGCCAGCATCAGGGGCGTCATGAACACTGAAGCTTTCTTT
TRBJ2-7,TRBV21-1,NA,once,CANSKETVYEQYF,TGTGCCAACAGCAAAGAGACGGTTTACGAGCAGTACTTC
TRBJ2-3,TRBV2,NA,NA,CASRVQQTTDTQYF,TGTGCCAGCAGGGTCCAGCAGACCACAGATACGCAGTATTTT
TRBJ2-7,TRBV7-2,NA,NA,CASSLEWPSEQYF,TGTGCCAGCAGCTTAGAATGGCCTTCCGAGCAGTACTTC
TRBJ2-5,TRBV2,TRBD2,NA,CASSEIGTIVETQYF,TGTGCCAGCAGTGAAATAGGGACTATAGTGGAGACCCAGTACTTC
TRBJ1-6,TRBV7-9,TRBD1,NA,CASSLGGTGASPLHF,TGTGCCAGCAGCTTAGGGGGGACAGGGGCCTCACCCCTCCACTTT
TRBJ1-4,TRBV28,TRBD1,NA,CASSFRTGNEKLFF,TGTGCCAGCAGTTTCAGGACAGGGAATGAAAAACTGTTTTTT
TRBJ2-1,TRBV28,TRBD2,NA,CASTLGGSTDEQFF,TGTGCCAGCACCCTCGGCGGGAGTACGGATGAGCAGTTCTTC
TRBJ2-1,TRBV2,NA,once,CASSPDIYNEQFF,TGTGCCAGCAGTCCCGACATTTACAATGAGCAGTTCTTC
TRBJ1-2,TRBV5-1,NA,NA,CASSLGRVLTSYGYTF,TGCGCCAGCAGCTTAGGCAGGGTCTTGACGTCCTATGGCTACACCTTC
TRBJ2-2,TRBV4-1,TRBD2,once,CASSQDRGGRRRNTGELFF,TGCGCCAGCAGCCAAGATCGGGGGGGGCGGAGGCGGAACACCGGGGAGCTGTTTTTT
TRBJ1-1,TRBV11-3,NA,NA,CASSPGAMNTEAFF,TGTGCCAGCAGCCCCGGGGCCATGAACACTGAAGCTTTCTTT
TRBJ2-1,TRBV5-6,TRBD2,NA,CASSLELAGGPNEQFF,TGTGCCAGCAGCTTGGAGCTAGCGGGAGGGCCCAATGAGCAGTTCTTC
TRBJ2-2,TRBV28,NA,NA,CASTIGGANTGELFF,TGTGCCAGCACTATAGGAGGGGCCAACACCGGGGAGCTGTTTTTT
TRBJ2-7,TRBV5-1,NA,NA,CASRQDGARAYEQYF,TGCGCCAGCAGACAGGATGGAGCCAGGGCCTACGAGCAGTACTTC
TRBJ2-3,TRBV27,TRBD2,NA,CASSLRLAGVGTDTQYF,TGTGCCAGCAGTCTAAGACTAGCGGGAGTCGGAACAGATACGCAGTATTTT
TRBJ2-3,TRBV11-2,NA,NA,CASSLGGSDTQYF,TGTGCCAGCAGCCTCGGGGGATCGGATACGCAGTATTTT
TRBJ2-7,TRBV2,TRBD1,once,CASRGTGGLPSLEQYF,TGTGCCAGCAGGGGTACAGGGGGGTTACCCTCTCTCGAGCAGTACTTC
TRBJ2-7,TRBV13,NA,NA,CASSFSDGEDEQYF,TGTGCCAGCAGCTTTTCCGATGGGGAAGACGAGCAGTACTTC
TRBJ1-1,TRBV5-1,NA,NA,CASMRDTANTEAFF,TGCGCCAGCATGAGGGATACAGCGAACACTGAAGCTTTCTTT
TRBJ2-4,TRBV9,NA,NA,CASSVGPQGRGNIQYF,TGTGCCAGCAGCGTAGGGCCTCAGGGTAGAGGAAACATTCAGTACTTC
TRBJ2-1,TRBV7-2,NA,NA,CASSLSRNNEQFF,TGTGCCAGCAGCTTAAGTAGAAACAATGAGCAGTTCTTC
TRBJ1-2,TRBV30,NA,NA,CAWSKTDGYGYTF,TGTGCCTGGAGTAAAACGGATGGATATGGCTACACCTTC
TRBJ2-5,TRBV6-6,NA,NA,CASSDPGEQETQYF,TGTGCCAGCAGTGATCCGGGAGAACAAGAGACCCAGTACTTC
TRBJ2-1,TRBV9,NA,few,CASSGLTGYEQFF,TGTGCCAGCAGCGGCCTCACAGGGTATGAGCAGTTCTTC
TRBJ2-1,TRBV19,TRBD1,NA,CASSRPGTGGRQFF,TGTGCCAGTAGTAGACCGGGCACAGGGGGTCGCCAGTTCTTC
TRBJ2-7,TRBV4-3,TRBD2,NA,CASSQGAGTSSYEQYF,TGCGCCAGCTCACAGGGTGCCGGGACTAGCAGTTACGAGCAGTACTTC
TRBJ2-7,TRBV7-8,TRBD1,NA,CASSRAGTGAYEQYF,TGTGCCAGCAGCCGAGCCGGGACAGGGGCCTACGAGCAGTACTTC
TRBJ1-4,TRBV7-6,TRBD1,NA,CASSRDRVAEKLFF,TGTGCCAGCAGCAGGGACAGGGTGGCAGAAAAACTGTTTTTT
TRBJ2-1,TRBV18,NA,NA,CASSPPPGASYNEQFF,TGTGCCAGCTCACCCCCCCCGGGGGCCTCCTACAATGAGCAGTTCTTC